This TCR beta chain is from a study of vaccination and CD4 T cells after COVID-19. Treatment described: roughly 10-day PBMC culture with coronavirus spike peptide pools or control peptides (ViraFEST assay). About this clonotype: Its target is not known.

Cultured CD4+ T-cell DNA underwent Oncomine TCR Beta short-read sequencing. TCRdb re-derived calls from the PCR reads in MiXCR, one entry per CDR3 protein. The sample has 14,000 to 15,000 distinct CDR3 sequences, around 48% seen once. The clonotype originates from a human donor who had recovered from COVID-19. Specimen: CD4+ T cells from blood, cultured in vitro.

The CDR3 coding sequence is TGTGCCAGCAGCTTAATGGCTAGCGGGAGGCGGGTGGAGACCCAGTACTTC. It encodes CASSLMASGRRVETQYF. The chain couples TRBV7-6 to TRBJ2-5; 11 bases match TRBD2. The ends lost 2 bases at V and 5 bases at J; junction bases unmatched: 10. This CDR3 contains 17 residues. CDR1 and CDR2 (germline): SGHVS, FNYEAQ.